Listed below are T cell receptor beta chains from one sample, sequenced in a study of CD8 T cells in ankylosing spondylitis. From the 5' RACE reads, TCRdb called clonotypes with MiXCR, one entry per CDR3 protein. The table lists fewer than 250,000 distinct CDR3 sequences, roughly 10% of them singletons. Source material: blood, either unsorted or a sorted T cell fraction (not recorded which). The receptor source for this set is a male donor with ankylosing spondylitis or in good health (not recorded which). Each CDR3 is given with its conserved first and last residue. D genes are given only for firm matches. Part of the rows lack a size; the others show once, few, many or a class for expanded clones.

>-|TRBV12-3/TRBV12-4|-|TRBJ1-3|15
TGTGCCAGCAGTTTATCAGGGGTGACTGGAAACACCATATATTTT
CASSLSGVTGNTIYF
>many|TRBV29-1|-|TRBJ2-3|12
TGCAGCGTTGAAGAAGGGTCGGATACGCAGTATTTT
CSVEEGSDTQYF
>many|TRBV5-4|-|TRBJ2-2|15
TGTGCCAGCAGCGACCCCCGGGCGAACACCGGGGAGCTGTTTTTT
CASSDPRANTGELFF
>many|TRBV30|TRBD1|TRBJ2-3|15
TGTGCCTGGAGCCTAACAGGGGGCAACACAGATACGCAGTATTTT
CAWSLTGGNTDTQYF
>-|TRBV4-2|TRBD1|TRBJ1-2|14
TGTGCCAGCAGCCCGGGACAGGGGGGGAATGGCTACACCTTC
CASSPGQGGNGYTF
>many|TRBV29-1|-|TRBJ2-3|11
TGCAGCGTTGAAGCCCACGATACGCAGTATTTT
CSVEAHDTQYF
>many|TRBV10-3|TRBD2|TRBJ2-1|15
TGTGCCATCAGCTCTCTAGCGGGGGAGTACAATGAGCAGTTCTTC
CAISSLAGEYNEQFF
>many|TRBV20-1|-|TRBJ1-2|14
TGCAGTGCTAGGGACGCTCGAGGCACCTATGGCTACACCTTC
CSARDARGTYGYTF
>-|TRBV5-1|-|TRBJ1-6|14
TGCGCCAGCAGCACAGGGACCGCTAATTCACCCCTCCACTTT
CASSTGTANSPLHF
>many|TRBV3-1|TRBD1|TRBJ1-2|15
TGTGCCAGCAGCCTCGGACAGGGAGAAGGCTATGGCTACACCTTC
CASSLGQGEGYGYTF
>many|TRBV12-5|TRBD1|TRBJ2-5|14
TGTGCTAGTGGTTTAACAGGGGGCCAAGAGACCCAGTACTTC
CASGLTGGQETQYF
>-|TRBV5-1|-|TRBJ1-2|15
TGCGCCAGCAGCCTCTGGGGAAGGGATGTTGATGGCTACACCTTC
CASSLWGRDVDGYTF
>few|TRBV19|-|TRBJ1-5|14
TGTGCCAGTAGCAACGGAAGGGACAATCAGCCCCAGCATTTT
CASSNGRDNQPQHF
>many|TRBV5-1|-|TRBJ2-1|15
TGTGCCAGCAGTTTAGGGGTTAGCTCCTACAATGAGCAGTTCTTC
CASSLGVSSYNEQFF
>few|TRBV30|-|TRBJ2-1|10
TGTGCCTGGAGTGGGGGTGAGCAGTTCTTC
CAWSGGEQFF
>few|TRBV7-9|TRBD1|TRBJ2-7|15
TGTGCCAGCAGCTTAGCGGGGACAGAGTATACGAAGCAGTACTTC
CASSLAGTEYTKQYF
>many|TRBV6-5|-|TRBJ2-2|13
TGTGCCAGCACCCCCCCGGGCACCGGGGAGCTGTTTTTT
CASTPPGTGELFF
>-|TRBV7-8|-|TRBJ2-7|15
TGTGCCAGCAGCCCACTCCTTGACAGCTCCTACGAGCAGTACTTC
CASSPLLDSSYEQYF
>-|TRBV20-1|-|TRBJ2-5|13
TGCAGTGCTAGAGGGGGGTTAGAAGAGACCCAGTACTTC
CSARGGLEETQYF
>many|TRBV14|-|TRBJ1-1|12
TGTGCCAGCAGCCCAGGCCGGCGGGGAGCTTTCTTT
CASSPGRRGAFF
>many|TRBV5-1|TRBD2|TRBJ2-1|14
TGCGCCAGCAAAGAGACTAGCGGAGTAAATGAGCAGTTCTTC
CASKETSGVNEQFF
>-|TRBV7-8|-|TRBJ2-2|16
TGTGCCAGCAGCTTATTGTCGGGGAGAAACACCGGGGAGCTGTTTTTT
CASSLLSGRNTGELFF
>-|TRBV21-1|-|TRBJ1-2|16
TGTGCCACCCTCCACGGGACAGGGATTACTCCTTATGGCTACACCTTC
CATLHGTGITPYGYTF
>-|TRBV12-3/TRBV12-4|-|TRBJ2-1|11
TGTGCCAGCAGTGGACACAATGAGCAGTTCTTC
CASSGHNEQFF
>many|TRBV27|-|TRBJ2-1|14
TGTGCCAGCGGAATGGGGGTAACCTACAATGAGCAGTTCTTC
CASGMGVTYNEQFF
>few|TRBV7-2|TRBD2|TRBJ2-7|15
TGTGCCAGCAGCTTAGCGGTAGCGGGGGGCCACGAGCAGTACTTC
CASSLAVAGGHEQYF
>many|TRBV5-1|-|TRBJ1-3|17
TGCGCCAGCAGCCCCCGGGACACACCTGACTCTGGAAACACCATATATTTT
CASSPRDTPDSGNTIYF
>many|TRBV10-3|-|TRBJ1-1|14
TGTGCCATCAGGGGGACACTTGGGGACACTGAAGCTTTCTTT
CAIRGTLGDTEAFF
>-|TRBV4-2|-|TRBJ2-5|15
TGTGCCAGCAGCCCCTACGACAGGTACCAAGAGACCCAGTACTTC
CASSPYDRYQETQYF
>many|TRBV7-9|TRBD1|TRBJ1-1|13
TGTGCCAGCAGCTTACAGGGGGCCGCTGAAGCTTTCTTT
CASSLQGAAEAFF
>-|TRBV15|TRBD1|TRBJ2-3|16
TGTGCCACCAGGTACCACAGGGGGTACTCCACAGATACGCAGTATTTT
CATRYHRGYSTDTQYF
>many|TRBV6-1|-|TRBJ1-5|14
TGTGCCAGCTTAGGGGGGGCGGTCGATCAGCCCCAGCATTTT
CASLGGAVDQPQHF
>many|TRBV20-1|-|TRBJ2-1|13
TGCAGTGCCGGTCCCTCATCCTACAATGAGCAGTTCTTC
CSAGPSSYNEQFF
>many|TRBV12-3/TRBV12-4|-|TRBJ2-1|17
TGTGCCAGCAGTTTTCGGCCGACCGGGACAACCTACAATGAGCAGTTCTTC
CASSFRPTGTTYNEQFF
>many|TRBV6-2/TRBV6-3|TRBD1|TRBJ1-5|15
TGTGCCAGCAGACACGGGACAGCGGCAAATCAGCCCCAGCATTTT
CASRHGTAANQPQHF
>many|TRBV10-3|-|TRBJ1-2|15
TGTGCCATCAGTGAGTCGGGTCAGGACTACTATGGCTACACCTTC
CAISESGQDYYGYTF
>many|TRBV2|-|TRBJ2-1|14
TGTGCCAGCAGTGAAAGTATTATGACCAATGAGCAGTTCTTC
CASSESIMTNEQFF
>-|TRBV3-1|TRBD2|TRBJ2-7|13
TGTGCCAGCAGCCAAGAACTAGCGGGGGGCCGACTATTC
CASSQELAGGRLF
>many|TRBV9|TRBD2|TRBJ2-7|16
TGTGCCAGCAGCGCACGGGGCCACGCGGGGGCCTACGAGCAGTACTTC
CASSARGHAGAYEQYF
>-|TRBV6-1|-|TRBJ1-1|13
TGTGCCAGCAGTGAACCTGCCGGACAGAGCGCTTTCTTT
CASSEPAGQSAFF
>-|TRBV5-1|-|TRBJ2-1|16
TGCGCCAGCAGGGTTGAGGGACCCATCTCCTACAATGAGCAGTTCTTC
CASRVEGPISYNEQFF
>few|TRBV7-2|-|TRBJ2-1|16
TGTGCCAGCAGCCTCTCACCACGCCTCTCCTACAATGAGCAGTTCTTC
CASSLSPRLSYNEQFF
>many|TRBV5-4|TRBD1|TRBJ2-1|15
TGTGCCAGCAGCTTCGACAGGGGGCCCTACAATGAGCAGTTCTTC
CASSFDRGPYNEQFF
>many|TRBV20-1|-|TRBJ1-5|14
TGCAGTGCTACCCTTACTGGAGGGGGTGGGTCCCAGCATTTT
CSATLTGGGGSQHF